Listed below are T cell receptor beta chains from one sample, sequenced in a study of T-cell reconstitution after alpha-beta-depleted transplantation in children. TCRdb processed the PCR reads anew with MiXCR; each CDR3 protein has one entry. The sample records roughly 30,000 distinct CDR3 sequences, 6.4% being singletons. The sequences come from peripheral blood, collected 60 days after TCRalphabeta/CD19-depleted stem cell transplant. The receptors come from a child in the first two years of life who had a stem cell transplant for acute myeloid leukemia, so the T cells may come from the graft donor. CDR3s include the opening cysteine and the closing phenylalanine or tryptophan. Fields, in order: J gene, clone size, D gene, V gene, CDR3 DNA, CDR3 protein. D genes are given only for firm matches. Size is omitted from some rows. Given values are once, few, many or a class for expanded clones.

TRBJ2-7,many,.,TRBV4-3,TGCGCCAGCAGCCAAGCTGGCTTCTCCTACGAGCAGTACTTC,CASSQAGFSYEQYF
TRBJ2-1,many,.,TRBV18,TGTGCCAGCTCACCACGGTCCTACAATGAGCAGTTCTTC,CASSPRSYNEQFF
TRBJ2-5,many,TRBD1,TRBV12-3/TRBV12-4,TGTGCCAGCACCGACGGGACAGGGGGCGCCCTGGAGACCCAGTACTTC,CASTDGTGGALETQYF
TRBJ1-4,many,.,TRBV12-3/TRBV12-4,TGTGCCAGCAGTCCCCTACCCGGGCGTTCAAATGAAAAACTGTTTTTT,CASSPLPGRSNEKLFF
TRBJ2-2,few,TRBD1,TRBV4-2,TGTGCCAGCAGCCAAGATGTGACAGGGGGTAACACCGGGGAGCTGTTTTTT,CASSQDVTGGNTGELFF
TRBJ2-7,many,TRBD1,TRBV7-2,TGTGCCAGCAGCTCCGGACAGGGGGCCACCTACGAGCAGTACTTC,CASSSGQGATYEQYF
TRBJ2-1,few,TRBD2,TRBV27,TGTGCCAGCACCCCCCGATCGGGACTAGCGGGGGGCTTCAGCTCCTACAATGAGCAGTTCTTC,CASTPRSGLAGGFSSYNEQFF
TRBJ2-2,many,TRBD1,TRBV29-1,TGCAGCGTTGGGACAGGGGGCGGAACCGGGGAGCTGTTTTTT,CSVGTGGGTGELFF
TRBJ2-1,many,.,TRBV29-1,TGCAGCGTTCCCCGGACGTACAATGAGCAGTTCTTC,CSVPRTYNEQFF
TRBJ2-5,many,.,TRBV7-9,TGTGCCAGCACCAACAGGGATATAGAGACCCAGTACTTC,CASTNRDIETQYF
TRBJ2-1,many,.,TRBV7-2,TGTGCCAGCAGCTTATACCCCACTACCTCCTACAATGAGCAGTTCTTC,CASSLYPTTSYNEQFF
TRBJ2-5,many,.,TRBV12-3/TRBV12-4,TGTGCCAGCAGTTTAAGCCTCCGGGAGACCCAGTACTTC,CASSLSLRETQYF
TRBJ2-7,many,.,TRBV24-1,TGTGCCACCAGTGTTGGAAGGGACGAGCAGTACTTC,CATSVGRDEQYF
TRBJ2-3,many,TRBD2,TRBV20-1,TGCAGTGCTAGCGGGAGGGTAGATACGCAGTATTTT,CSASGRVDTQYF
TRBJ1-5,many,.,TRBV6-2/TRBV6-3,TGTGCCAGCAGTTACAAACGTTACAAAGGGGGGGCCCATAGCAATCAGCCCCAGCATTTT,CASSYKRYKGGAHSNQPQHF
TRBJ2-7,.,.,TRBV24-1,TGTGCCACCAGTGATTGGGGGTACGAGCAGTACTTC,CATSDWGYEQYF
TRBJ1-1,many,.,TRBV5-6,TGTGCCAGCAGCTTGGACCGTAGAATTGAAGCTTTCTTT,CASSLDRRIEAFF
TRBJ2-3,many,.,TRBV7-9,TGTGCCAGCAGCTCGCCGACTGAGGCTACGCAGTATTTT,CASSSPTEATQYF
TRBJ2-7,many,.,TRBV7-9,TGTGCCAGCAGCTTAACAACTAGCTTTAGCTCCTACGAGCAGTACTTC,CASSLTTSFSSYEQYF
TRBJ1-6,many,.,TRBV24-1,TGTGCCACAGCGGACGGGAGATCTTATAATTCACCCCTCCACTTT,CATADGRSYNSPLHF
TRBJ2-7,many,.,TRBV28,TGTGCCAGCACCCCAGGGGACACCTACGAGCAGTACTTC,CASTPGDTYEQYF
TRBJ2-1,many,.,TRBV7-2,TGTGCCAGCAGCTTAAAGGGGGCGGGAGCGGCCTACAATGAGCAGTTCTTC,CASSLKGAGAAYNEQFF
TRBJ2-7,many,.,TRBV12-3/TRBV12-4,TGTGCCAGCAGTTCGGGACTCTTTAAGTGGTACTTC,CASSSGLFKWYF
TRBJ2-5,many,TRBD1,TRBV13,TGTGCCAGCAGCTGGGACAGCCAAGAGACCCAGTACTTC,CASSWDSQETQYF
TRBJ1-2,many,TRBD1,TRBV28,TGTGCCAGCAGTTCGGGGACAGCCATCTATGGCTACACCTTC,CASSSGTAIYGYTF
TRBJ2-7,few,.,TRBV5-5,TGTGCCAGCAGCTTGGTGGGCCCCACCTACGAGCAGTACTTC,CASSLVGPTYEQYF
TRBJ2-7,many,TRBD2,TRBV7-9,TGTGCCAGCCGCGGGGGTAGGTACGAGCAGTACTTC,CASRGGRYEQYF
TRBJ2-2,many,.,TRBV5-5,TGTGCCAGCAGCTTGGGGAGTAAGACCGGGGAGCTGTTTTTT,CASSLGSKTGELFF
TRBJ2-7,many,TRBD1,TRBV6-5,TGTGCCAGCAGTTCCCCCATGACAGGGGCCTACGAGCAGTACTTC,CASSSPMTGAYEQYF
TRBJ2-7,many,TRBD1,TRBV7-9,TGTGCCAGCGGACAGGGAGACGAGCAGTACTTC,CASGQGDEQYF
TRBJ2-1,many,.,TRBV18,TGTGCCAGCTCACCACCGGTCAGTACTGAGCAGTTCTTC,CASSPPVSTEQFF
TRBJ2-3,medium-sized,.,TRBV11-2,TGTGCCAGCAGTCAAAATGCCGGGGCAGATACGCAGTATTTT,CASSQNAGADTQYF
TRBJ2-7,many,TRBD1,TRBV29-1,TGCAGCGGCACAGGGGTGGGCTACGAGCAGTACTTC,CSGTGVGYEQYF
TRBJ2-2,many,.,TRBV24-1,TGTGCCACCTCCGATAGGGCCGGGGAGCTGTTTTTT,CATSDRAGELFF
TRBJ2-7,many,.,TRBV7-2,TGTGCCAGCAGCTTAGCCAATACGTTCTCTCCGGGCTCCTACGAGCAGTACTTC,CASSLANTFSPGSYEQYF
TRBJ2-1,many,.,TRBV2,TGTGCCACCTTTGGCAATGAGCAGTTCTTC,CATFGNEQFF
TRBJ1-6,many,.,TRBV12-3/TRBV12-4,TGTGCCAGCAGTTCACAGGTCGGGGGTAATTCACCCCTCCACTTT,CASSSQVGGNSPLHF
TRBJ2-1,many,.,TRBV21-1,TGTGCCAGCAGCAAGCGGCCCCGCAGGGGGCATAATGAGCAGTTCTTC,CASSKRPRRGHNEQFF
TRBJ2-2,many,.,TRBV11-2,TGTGCCAGCAGCTTAGCACCAGGTACCGCGAACACCGGGGAGCTGTTTTTT,CASSLAPGTANTGELFF
TRBJ1-3,many,.,TRBV20-1,TGCAGTGCAGGGGGGACTGGAAACACCATATATTTT,CSAGGTGNTIYF
TRBJ2-5,many,TRBD2,TRBV3-1,TGTGCCAGCAGCCAGGGACTAGCGCTCTTTCAAGAGACCCAGTACTTC,CASSQGLALFQETQYF
TRBJ2-7,many,.,TRBV9,TGTGCCAGCAGCGCCCTCTGGGGGTTGGGTTCCGAGCAGTACTTC,CASSALWGLGSEQYF
TRBJ2-1,.,.,TRBV5-5,TGTGCCAGCAGCCTCTTCAATGAGCAGTTCTTC,CASSLFNEQFF
TRBJ2-1,many,.,TRBV7-3,TGTGCCAGCAGTCCGAGCAGGAGCTCCTACAATGAGCAGTTCTTC,CASSPSRSSYNEQFF
TRBJ2-7,many,.,TRBV29-1,TGCAGCGTTGAAGATCAGACTAGTCGGTCCTACGAGCAGTACTTC,CSVEDQTSRSYEQYF
TRBJ2-1,many,TRBD2,TRBV12-3/TRBV12-4,TGTGCCAGCAGCCTCGGGCTAGCGGGAAGGTACAATGAGCAGTTCTTC,CASSLGLAGRYNEQFF
TRBJ2-3,many,.,TRBV24-1,TGTGCCACCAGTGCCAGTTTCACAGATACGCAGTATTTT,CATSASFTDTQYF
TRBJ2-1,many,TRBD1,TRBV7-9,TGTGCCAGCAGCGCGAATCAGGGGGCCGGGTACAATGAGCAGTTCTTC,CASSANQGAGYNEQFF